This TCR beta chain came from a study of glioma-infiltrating T cells after dendritic cell vaccination. Study background: The vaccine used monocyte-derived dendritic cells pulsed overnight with autologous tumor lysate. General study results and limits: The cohort had few patients with full blood and tumor sets.

Concerning this clone itself: What it binds is unknown. The sample has other DNA sequences that encode this CDR3 too.

The time point is: after dendritic cell vaccination, including at tumor progression/relapse. Primers: 60 V beta forward and 13 J beta reverse. Assay: immunoSEQ multiplex PCR; the TCRdb copy retains only in-frame clones and omits some. The sample shows tens of thousands of clones, roughly 84% of them seen only once. Germline V gene sequence: CDR1 LNHDA, CDR2 SQIVND (reference sequence). The CDR3 consists of 14 residues. V was trimmed by 4 bases and J by 1 base, leaving 10 bases between them. The rearrangement links TRBV19 to TRBJ1-1; TRBD1 might be the D (5 bases). Here the sequenced sample was blood, taken after dendritic cell vaccination. The receptor was derived from a human donor with glioblastoma. The CDR3 loop reads CASSTDRKNTEAFF. The CDR3 nucleotides are TGTGCCAGTAGTACCGACAGAAAGAACACTGAAGCTTTCTTT.